This T cell receptor (beta chain) was recovered during a study of T cell responses to AZD1222 COVID-19 vaccine. Study as a whole: Both about-4-week and about-12-week second-dose recipients were combined. Study observations and caveats: Elevations in Spike-specific TCR breadth and depth followed administration of two AZD1222 doses. Just five or six AZD1222 recipients were seropositive at baseline. The study sampled repertoires only after the peak T cell response.

As to this clone: Its antigen is as yet unknown.

V was shortened by 6 bases and J by 4 bases, with 10 bases between the two germline ends. The CDR3 has 12 amino acids. The table came from immunoSEQ multiplex PCR; TCRdb's copy has only in-frame clones and leaves some out. The sample consists of about 180,000 clones, about 91% of them appearing once. This rearrangement joins TRBV12-3 or TRBV12-4 to TRBJ2-7, with D tentatively TRBD1 (6 bases). This TCR was recovered from an adult in good health. The sequences come from peripheral blood, collected on day 0 of AZD1222 vaccination. DNA for the CDR3: TGTGCCAGCAGCAAGGACAGATACGAGCAGTACTTC. Translated: CASSKDRYEQYF.